The count of the clone carrying this TCR beta chain is one. Its antigen remains unknown. The sample originates from a study of cytotoxic CD8 clonotypes in ibrutinib-treated CLL. The planned depth of sequencing spanned 1 in 200,000 to 1 in 1 million T cells. Generated by immunoSEQ multiplex PCR, the TCRdb table keeps only in-frame clones and is missing some. Of more than 9,000 clones in the sample, 55% to 65% were seen once. Trimming shortened V by 3 bases and J by 7 bases, and 15 bases separated the two germline ends. CDR3 length: 14 residues. Per germline, CDR1 MDHEN and CDR2 SYDVKM. Study-wide results and limits: Rare overall, public clonotypes shrank or held steady under therapy.

The sequence was collected from a human donor with chronic lymphocytic leukemia. This sample comprised PBMCs, obtained before ibrutinib treatment. This chain uses TRBV28 with TRBJ1-2, with D possibly TRBD1 on 6 matching bases. The chain's CDR3 is CASSLSGGTRGYTF. CDR3 bases: TGTGCCAGCAGTTTGTCGGGGGGCACACGTGGCTACACCTTC.